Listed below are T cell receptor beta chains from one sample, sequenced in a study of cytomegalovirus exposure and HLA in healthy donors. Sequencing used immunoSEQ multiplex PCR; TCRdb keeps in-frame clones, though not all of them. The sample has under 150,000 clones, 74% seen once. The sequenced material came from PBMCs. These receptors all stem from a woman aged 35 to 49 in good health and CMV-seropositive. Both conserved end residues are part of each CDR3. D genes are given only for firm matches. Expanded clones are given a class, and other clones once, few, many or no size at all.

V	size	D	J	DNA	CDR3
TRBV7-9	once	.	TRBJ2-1	TGTGCCAGCAGCTTATCGGCGGGGAGCCACAGTGAGCAGTTCTTC	CASSLSAGSHSEQFF
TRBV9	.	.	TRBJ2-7	TGTGCTAGTATCTGGGAGAAGCGGATCTACGAGCAGTACTTC	CASIWEKRIYEQYF
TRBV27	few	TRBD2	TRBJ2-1	TGTGCCAGCCAGAGCGGGGGATCGATAAATGAGCAGTTCTTC	CASQSGGSINEQFF
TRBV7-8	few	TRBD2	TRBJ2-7	TGTGCCAGCAGCTCCCAAGGTAGCGGGGGGCGGGCCTACGAGCAGTACTTC	CASSSQGSGGRAYEQYF
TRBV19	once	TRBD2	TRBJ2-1	TGTGCCAGTAGTTCGGCAGCGGGGGGGACCTACAATGAGCAGTTCTTC	CASSSAAGGTYNEQFF
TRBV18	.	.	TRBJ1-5	TGTGCCAGCTCCCCGGCAGGGAATAGCAATCAGCCCCAGCATTTT	CASSPAGNSNQPQHF
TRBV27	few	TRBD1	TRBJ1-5	TGTGCCAGCAGGCTTACAGGGGCCGATCAGCCCCAGCATTTT	CASRLTGADQPQHF
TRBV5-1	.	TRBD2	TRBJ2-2	TGCGCCAGCACCCCCCAGCGGGGATACACCGGGGAGCTGTTTTTT	CASTPQRGYTGELFF
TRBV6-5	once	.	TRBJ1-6	TGTGCCAGCAGGTGGAACAGGGACTATAATTCACCCCTCCACTTT	CASRWNRDYNSPLHF
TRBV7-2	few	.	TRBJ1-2	TGTGCCAGCAGCTTTTCAGGGGCGCTGAGCTATGGCTACACCTTC	CASSFSGALSYGYTF
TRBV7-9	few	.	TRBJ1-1	TGTTCCAGCAGCCAACGCGCAGGGTCTTCCTTAGCTTTCTTT	CSSSQRAGSSLAFF
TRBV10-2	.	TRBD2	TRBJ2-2	TGCGCCAGCAGGGTAGCGGGGGGGACGAACACCGGGGAGCTGTTTTTT	CASRVAGGTNTGELFF
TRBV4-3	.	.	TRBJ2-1	TGCGCCAGCAGCCTAATTCTGGGTGGGGGGGGGCCGGAGAATGAGCAGTTCTTC	CASSLILGGGGPENEQFF
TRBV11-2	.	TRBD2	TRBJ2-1	TGTGCCAGCAGCTTAGAGACTAGCGGTTACAATGAGCAGTTCTTC	CASSLETSGYNEQFF
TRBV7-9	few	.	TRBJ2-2	TGTGCCAGCAGCCCCCGACAGTACACCGGGGAGCTGTTTTTT	CASSPRQYTGELFF
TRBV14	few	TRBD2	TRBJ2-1	TGTGCCAGCAGCCGGGGACTAGCGGGAGTTAGCTCCTACAATGAGCAGTTCTTC	CASSRGLAGVSSYNEQFF
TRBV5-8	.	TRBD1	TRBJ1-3	TGTGCCAGCAGCGGGTGGACAGGGAAGAGGGACACCATATATTTT	CASSGWTGKRDTIYF
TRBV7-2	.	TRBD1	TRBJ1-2	TGTGCCAGCAGCCGGGGGGGGACAGGGGCCGCCGGAGGTGGCTACACCTTC	CASSRGGTGAAGGGYTF
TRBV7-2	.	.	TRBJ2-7	TGTGCCAGCAGCTCCGGAGGGAACTACGAGCAGTACTTC	CASSSGGNYEQYF
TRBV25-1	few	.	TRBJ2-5	TGTGCCAGCAGTGGACCCGGCCAGGGCGCGATGGAGACCCAGTACTTC	CASSGPGQGAMETQYF
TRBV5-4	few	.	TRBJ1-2	TGTGCCAGCAGCTTGGTGAGCCAGGGCCTGCTGGGCTACACCTTC	CASSLVSQGLLGYTF
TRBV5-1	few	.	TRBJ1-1	TGCGCCAGCAGCCTGCAGGGATCGAACACTGAAGCTTTCTTT	CASSLQGSNTEAFF
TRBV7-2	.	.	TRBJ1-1	TGTGCCAGCAGCCCCCAGGGACAGAACACTGAAGCTTTCTTT	CASSPQGQNTEAFF
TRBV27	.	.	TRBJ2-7	TGTGCCAGCAGTTTATCTGCGGGGCGGGGACTCTCCTACGAGCAGTACTTC	CASSLSAGRGLSYEQYF
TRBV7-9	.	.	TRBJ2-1	TGTGCCAGCAGCTTCCCAGGGGCCCGAAATGAGCAGTTCTTC	CASSFPGARNEQFF
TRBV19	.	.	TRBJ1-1	TGTGCCAGTACCTTTTACACTGAAGCTTTCTTT	CASTFYTEAFF
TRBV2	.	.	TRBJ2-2	TGTGCCAGCAAAGGAGGTAGCGGACCTGCGAACACCGGGGAGCTGTTTTTT	CASKGGSGPANTGELFF
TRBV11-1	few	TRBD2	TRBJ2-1	TGTGCCAGCAGCTTATTGGACGGGGGGGCCGCCCTTGAGCAGTTCTTC	CASSLLDGGAALEQFF
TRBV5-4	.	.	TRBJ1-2	TGTGCCAGCACGGGGGGCGACTATGGCTACACCTTC	CASTGGDYGYTF
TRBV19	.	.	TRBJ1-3	TGTGCCAGTAGTATGCGACAGCTCTCTGGAAACACCATATATTTT	CASSMRQLSGNTIYF
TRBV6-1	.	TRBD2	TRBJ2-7	TGTGCTTTGTTCCTAGCGGGGCCCCCCTACGAGCAGTACTTC	CALFLAGPPYEQYF
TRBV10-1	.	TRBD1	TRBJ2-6	TGCGCCAGCAGTGTCGTCGGCAGGGGGTGCCCTGGGGCCAACGTCCTGACTTTC	CASSVVGRGCPGANVLTF
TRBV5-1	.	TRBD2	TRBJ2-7	TGCGCCAGCAGCTTCAGGGAAGGACTAGCGGGGACCTTCTCCTACGAGCAGTACTTC	CASSFREGLAGTFSYEQYF
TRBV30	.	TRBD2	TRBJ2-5	TGTGCCTGGAGTGTACTACGGGGGGGCCTTGAGACCCAGTACTTC	CAWSVLRGGLETQYF
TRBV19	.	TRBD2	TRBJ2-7	TGTGCCAGTAGTATTGCCAGCGGGAGGTGCTACGAGCAGTACTTC	CASSIASGRCYEQYF
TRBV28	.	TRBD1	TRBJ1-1	TGTGCCAGCAGCGGGACAGGGACCACTGAAGCTTTCTTT	CASSGTGTTEAFF
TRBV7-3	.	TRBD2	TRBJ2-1	TGTGCCAGCAGCTCACCCGAAGCGGGGGGACACAATGAGCAGTTCTTC	CASSSPEAGGHNEQFF
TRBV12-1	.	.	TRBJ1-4	TGTGCCAGCAGCTCCACAGGGGTCAGGGGTGAAAAACTGTTTTTT	CASSSTGVRGEKLFF
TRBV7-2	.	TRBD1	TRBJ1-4	TGTGCCAGCAGCTTAAACAGGGGGCGCAATGAAAAACTGTTTTTT	CASSLNRGRNEKLFF
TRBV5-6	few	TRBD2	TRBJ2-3	TGTGCCAGCACCCCCCCTGGGGGGGGGACAGATACGCAGTATTTT	CASTPPGGGTDTQYF
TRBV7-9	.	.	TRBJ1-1	TGTGCCAGCAGCAGAAAGAGGGGGGGGAAGGGCACTGAAGCTTTCTTT	CASSRKRGGKGTEAFF
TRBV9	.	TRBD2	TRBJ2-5	TGTGCCAGCAGCGTAGGGCTGACTAGCGGGGGCGGGTACCAAGAGACCCAGTACTTC	CASSVGLTSGGGYQETQYF